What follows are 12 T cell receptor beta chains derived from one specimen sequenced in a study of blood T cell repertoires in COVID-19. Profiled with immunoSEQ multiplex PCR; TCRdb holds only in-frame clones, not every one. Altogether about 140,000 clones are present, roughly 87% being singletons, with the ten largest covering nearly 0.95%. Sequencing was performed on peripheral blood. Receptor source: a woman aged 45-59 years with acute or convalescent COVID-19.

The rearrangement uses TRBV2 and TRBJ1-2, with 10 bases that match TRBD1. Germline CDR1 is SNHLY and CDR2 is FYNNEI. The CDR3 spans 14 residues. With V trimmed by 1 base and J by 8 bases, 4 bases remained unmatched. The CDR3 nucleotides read TGTGCCAGCAGTGAAGTACCGGGACAGGGGGGCTACACCTTC. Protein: CASSEVPGQGGYTF.

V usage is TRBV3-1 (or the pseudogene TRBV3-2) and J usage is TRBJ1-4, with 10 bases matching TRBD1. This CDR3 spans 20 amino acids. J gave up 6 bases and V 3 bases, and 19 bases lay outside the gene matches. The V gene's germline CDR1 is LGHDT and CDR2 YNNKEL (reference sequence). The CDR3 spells CASSQGGTGALGGYDEKLFF. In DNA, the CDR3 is TGTGCCAGCAGCCAGGGGGGGACAGGGGCCTTAGGAGGGTATGATGAAAAACTGTTTTTT.

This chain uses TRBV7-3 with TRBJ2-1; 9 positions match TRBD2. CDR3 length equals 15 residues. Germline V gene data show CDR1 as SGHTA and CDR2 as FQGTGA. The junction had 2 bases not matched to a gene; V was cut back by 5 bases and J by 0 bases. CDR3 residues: CASSIAGASYNEQFF. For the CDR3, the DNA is TGTGCCAGCAGCATAGCGGGGGCCTCCTACAATGAGCAGTTCTTC. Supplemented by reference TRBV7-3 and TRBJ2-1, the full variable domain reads GAGVSQTPSNKVTEKGKYVELRCDPISGHTALYWYRQSLGQGPEFLIYFQGTGAADDSGLPNDRFFAVRPEGSVSTLKIQRTERGDSAVYLCASSIAGASYNEQFFGPGTRLTVL.

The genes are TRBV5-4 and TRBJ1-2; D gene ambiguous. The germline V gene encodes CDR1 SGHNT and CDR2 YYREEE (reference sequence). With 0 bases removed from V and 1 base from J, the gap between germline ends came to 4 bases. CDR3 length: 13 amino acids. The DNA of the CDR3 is TGTGCCAGCAGCTTGGCAGTTAACTATGGCTACACCTTC. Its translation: CASSLAVNYGYTF.

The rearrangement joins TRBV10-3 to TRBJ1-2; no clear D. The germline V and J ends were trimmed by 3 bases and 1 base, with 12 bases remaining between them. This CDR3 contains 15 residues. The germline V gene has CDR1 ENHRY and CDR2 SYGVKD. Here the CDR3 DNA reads TGTGCCATCAGTGACGTTGAGGCAGTTAACTATGGCTACACCTTC. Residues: CAISDVEAVNYGYTF.

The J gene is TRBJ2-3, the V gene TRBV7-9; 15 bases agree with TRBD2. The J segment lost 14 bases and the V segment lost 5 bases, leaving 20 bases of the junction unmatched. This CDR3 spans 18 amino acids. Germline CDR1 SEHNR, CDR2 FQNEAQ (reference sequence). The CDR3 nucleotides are TGTGCCAGCAGCCCCACCGACGGACTAGCGGGGGGGCGAACTCAACCGTATTTT. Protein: CASSPTDGLAGGRTQPYF.

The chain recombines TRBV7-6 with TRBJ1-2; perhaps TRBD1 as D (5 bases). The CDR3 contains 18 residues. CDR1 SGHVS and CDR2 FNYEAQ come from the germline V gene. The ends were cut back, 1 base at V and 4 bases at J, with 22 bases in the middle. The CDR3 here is CASSLVEGRRGSGYGYTF. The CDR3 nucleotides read TGTGCCAGCAGCTTAGTGGAGGGTCGAAGGGGCAGTGGCTATGGCTACACCTTC.

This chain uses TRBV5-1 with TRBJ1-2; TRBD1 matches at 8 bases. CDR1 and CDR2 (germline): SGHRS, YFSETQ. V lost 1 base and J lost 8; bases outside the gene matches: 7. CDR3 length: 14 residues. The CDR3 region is CASSLPGGEGGYTF. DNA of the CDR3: TGCGCCAGCAGCTTGCCAGGGGGCGAGGGAGGCTACACCTTC.

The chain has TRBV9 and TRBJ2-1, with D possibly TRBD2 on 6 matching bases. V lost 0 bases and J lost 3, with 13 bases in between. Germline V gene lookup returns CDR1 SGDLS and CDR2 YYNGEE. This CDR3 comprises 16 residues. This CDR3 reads CASSVAEGRLYNEQFF. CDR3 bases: TGTGCCAGCAGCGTAGCGGAGGGGAGACTCTACAATGAGCAGTTCTTC.

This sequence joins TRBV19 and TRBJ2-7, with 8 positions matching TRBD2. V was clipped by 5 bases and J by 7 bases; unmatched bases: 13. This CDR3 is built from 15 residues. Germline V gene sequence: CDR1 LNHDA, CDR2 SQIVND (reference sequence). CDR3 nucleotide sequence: TGTGCCAGTAGTTGGAAAGGACTAGCAGGAGTAGAGCAGTACTTC. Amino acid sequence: CASSWKGLAGVEQYF.

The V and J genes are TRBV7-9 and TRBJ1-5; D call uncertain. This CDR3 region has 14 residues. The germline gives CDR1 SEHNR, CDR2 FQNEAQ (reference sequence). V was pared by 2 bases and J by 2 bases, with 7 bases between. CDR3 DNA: TGTGCCAGCAGCTTAAACACAGGCAATCAGCCCCAGCATTTT. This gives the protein CASSLNTGNQPQHF.

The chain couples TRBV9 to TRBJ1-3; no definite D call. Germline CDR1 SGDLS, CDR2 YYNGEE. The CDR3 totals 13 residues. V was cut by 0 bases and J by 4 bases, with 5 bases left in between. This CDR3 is CASSVELGNTIYF. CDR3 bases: TGTGCCAGCAGCGTAGAACTAGGAAACACCATATATTTT. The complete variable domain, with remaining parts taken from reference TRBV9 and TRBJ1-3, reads DSGVTQTPKHLITATGQRVTLRCSPRSGDLSVYWYQQSLDQGLQFLIQYYNGEERAKGNILERFSAQQFPDLHSELNLSSLELGDSALYFCASSVELGNTIYFGEGSWLTVV.